This T cell receptor (beta chain) is drawn from a study of T-cell reconstitution after alpha-beta-depleted transplantation in children. The CDR3 has 15 amino acids. The V end lost 4 bases, the J end lost 2 bases, and 13 bases lay between the germline ends. The V gene's germline CDR1 is SGHTS and CDR2 YDEGEE. A TCRbeta library incorporating unique molecular identifiers was prepared. TCRdb used MiXCR to reprocess the PCR reads, holding one entry per CDR3 protein. The table has 350,000 to 450,000 distinct CDR3 sequences, about 14% seen once. The V and J genes are TRBV5-8 and TRBJ1-5; TRBD1 is a possible D gene (5 bases). This TCR derives from a human donor who donated a stem cell graft to a child with Fanconi anemia. The sample consisted of PBMCs, taken from the stem cell graft. The CDR3 DNA is TGTGCCAGCAGCCCGGGGCTCCTAGGCAATCAGCCCCAGCATTTT. Protein product: CASSPGLLGNQPQHF.